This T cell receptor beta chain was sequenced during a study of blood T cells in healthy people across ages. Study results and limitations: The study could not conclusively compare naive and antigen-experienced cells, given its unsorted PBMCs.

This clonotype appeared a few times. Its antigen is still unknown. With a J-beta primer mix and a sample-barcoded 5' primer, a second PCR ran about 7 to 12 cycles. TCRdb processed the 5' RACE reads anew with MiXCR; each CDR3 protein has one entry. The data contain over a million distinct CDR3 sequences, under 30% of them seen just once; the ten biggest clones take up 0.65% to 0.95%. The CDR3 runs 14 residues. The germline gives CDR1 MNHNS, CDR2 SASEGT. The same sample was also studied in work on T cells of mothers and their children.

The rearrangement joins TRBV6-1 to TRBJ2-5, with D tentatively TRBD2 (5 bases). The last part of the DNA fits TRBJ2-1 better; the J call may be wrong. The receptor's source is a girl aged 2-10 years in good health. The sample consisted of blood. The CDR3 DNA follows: TGTGCCAGCAGTGAAGGACGGTTGGAGGATGAGCAGTTCTTC. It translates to CASSEGRLEDEQFF.